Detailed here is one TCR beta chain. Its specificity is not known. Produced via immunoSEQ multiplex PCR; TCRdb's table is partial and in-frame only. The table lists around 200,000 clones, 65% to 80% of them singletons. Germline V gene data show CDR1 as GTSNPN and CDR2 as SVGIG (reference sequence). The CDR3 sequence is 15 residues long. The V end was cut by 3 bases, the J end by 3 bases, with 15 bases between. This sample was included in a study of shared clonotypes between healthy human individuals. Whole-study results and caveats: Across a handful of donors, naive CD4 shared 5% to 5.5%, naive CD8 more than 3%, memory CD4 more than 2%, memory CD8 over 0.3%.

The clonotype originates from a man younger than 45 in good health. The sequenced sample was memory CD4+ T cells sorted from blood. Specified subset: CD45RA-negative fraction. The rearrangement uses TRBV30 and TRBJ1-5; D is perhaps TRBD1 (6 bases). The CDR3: CAWRRSGQFNQPQHF. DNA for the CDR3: TGTGCCTGGAGAAGGTCCGGACAGTTCAATCAGCCCCAGCATTTT.